The 23 T cell receptor beta chains reported below all come from one sample, sequenced in a study of CD8 T cells in Susac syndrome. Reverse transcription of roughly 0.5 to 1 ug RNA was carried out with random hexamers. TCRdb re-called the immunoSEQ multiplex PCR reads through MiXCR, storing one row per CDR3 protein. The table records 84,000 or so distinct CDR3 sequences, 90% to 97% of them present only once. Sequencing used CD8+ T cells from PBMCs. These receptors were obtained from a human donor with Susac syndrome.

The chain joins TRBV28 to TRBJ2-7; TRBD1 agrees at 7 bases. Trimming at V came to 2 bases and at J to 0 bases, leaving 10 bases not matched to a gene. The CDR3 is 17 amino acids. Germline CDR1 reads MDHEN; CDR2 reads SYDVKM. CDR3 loop: CASSLRVGRGFSYEQYF. The DNA of the CDR3 is TGTGCCAGCAGTTTAAGGGTCGGCAGGGGGTTCTCCTACGAGCAGTACTTC.

As DNA, the CDR3 is TGTGCCAGCAGCCAAGATTCCCAGGCGAGGGGTGGCTACACCTTC. Its translation is CASSQDSQARGGYTF. This chain joins TRBV14 and TRBJ1-2; a possible D gene is TRBD1 (5 bases). Trimming pared 0 bases from V and 7 bases from J, leaving 15 bases between. CDR1 SGHDN and CDR2 FVKESK come from the germline V gene. The CDR3 totals 15 residues.

V usage is TRBV14 and J usage is TRBJ2-3; unclear D gene. Deletions cut 4 bases from V and 0 bases from J, with 5 bases between. Germline-derived CDR1 and CDR2 are SGHDN and FVKESK. This CDR3 is 13 amino acids long. This chain's CDR3 is CASSPISTDTQYF. In DNA, the CDR3 is TGTGCCAGCAGCCCCATAAGCACAGATACGCAGTATTTT.

The chain employs TRBV20-1 and TRBJ2-7; the match to TRBD2 covers 12 bases. The CDR3 is 14 amino acids. Losses at the gene ends were 5 bases for V and 3 bases for J; bases not matched to a gene: 5. Germline V lookup: CDR1 DFQATT, CDR2 SNEGSKA (reference sequence). CDR3 sequence: CSAPRTSGIYEQYF. The CDR3, as DNA: TGCAGTGCTCCTCGGACTAGCGGGATCTACGAGCAGTACTTC.

V is TRBV29-1 and J is TRBJ2-7; D gene uncertain. The V end lost 2 bases, the J end lost 0 bases, and 11 bases lay between the germline ends. Germline values: CDR1 SQVTM, CDR2 ANQGSEA. This CDR3 has 14 residues. CDR3 amino acids: CSVESPSASYEQYF. CDR3 bases: TGCAGCGTTGAAAGCCCCTCGGCCTCCTACGAGCAGTACTTC.

This chain links TRBV20-1 with TRBJ1-1, with D possibly TRBD1 on 5 matching bases. The CDR3 loop spans 13 amino acids. V shed 3 bases and J shed 2 bases, with 10 bases lying between them. In germline, CDR1 is DFQATT, CDR2 SNEGSKA (reference sequence). The DNA for the CDR3 is TGCAGTGCTAGGGCGGGGGGAAACACTGAAGCTTTCTTT. Protein: CSARAGGNTEAFF.

The count of this clonotype is one. V is TRBV29-1 and J is TRBJ1-4; weak D call: TRBD1 (5 bases). The CDR3 is 13 residues long. V was cut by 4 bases and J by 12 bases, with 18 bases left in between. The V gene's germline CDR1 is SQVTM and CDR2 ANQGSEA. DNA for the CDR3: TGCAGCGTTGCCCCGGGGCGCTCTAAGGAACTGTTTTTT. It specifies CSVAPGRSKELFF. Full variable domain (missing parts from reference TRBV29-1 and TRBJ1-4): SAVISQKPSRDICQRGTSLTIQCQVDSQVTMMFWYRQQPGQSLTLIATANQGSEATYESGFVIDKFPISRPNLTFSTLTVSNMSPEDSSIYLCSVAPGRSKELFFGSGTQLSVL.

V gene TRBV20-1 combines with J gene TRBJ2-5; the D is unclear. Trimming left V 3 bases short and J 0 bases short, with 8 bases between. CDR1 is DFQATT, CDR2 SNEGSKA, per germline (reference sequence). This CDR3 has 13 residues. The CDR3, as DNA: TGCAGTGCTAGTCAAGCGTACCAAGAGACCCAGTACTTC. Translating it yields CSASQAYQETQYF.

The DNA for the CDR3 is TGTGCCAGCAGCGTCCAGGACGAGCCCTTAGGCTACACCTTC. This sequence encodes CASSVQDEPLGYTF. The chain has TRBV9 and TRBJ1-2; D gene ambiguous. Germline CDR1 SGDLS, CDR2 YYNGEE. The CDR3 contains 14 residues. Trimming left V 2 bases short and J 8 bases short, with 16 bases between.

The chain couples TRBV20-1 to TRBJ2-5, with unresolved D. The germline V and J ends were trimmed by 0 bases and 4 bases, with 12 bases remaining between them. The CDR3 covers 14 residues. Per germline, CDR1 DFQATT and CDR2 SNEGSKA (reference sequence). CDR3 bases: TGCAGTGCTAGAGATCTGGCAGGTGGAGAGACCCAGTACTTC. Translated: CSARDLAGGETQYF.

The chain has TRBV18 and TRBJ2-1; perhaps TRBD1 as D (5 bases). The CDR3 is made up of 14 amino acids. Germline V gene lookup returns CDR1 KGHSH and CDR2 LQKENI. The germline V and J ends were trimmed by 2 bases and 11 bases, with 16 bases remaining between them. The chain's CDR3 is CASSPSDRDSKQFF. For the CDR3, the DNA is TGTGCCAGCTCACCATCCGACAGAGACTCTAAGCAGTTCTTC.

The chain couples TRBV25-1 to TRBJ2-7, with 7 bases identical to TRBD1. The trim removed 6 bases at V and 3 bases at J, leaving 8 bases unmatched. There are 14 residues in the CDR3. Germline values: CDR1 MGHDK, CDR2 SYGVNS. The CDR3 here is CASRDRQGNYEQYF. The CDR3 DNA is TGTGCCAGCAGGGACCGACAGGGAAACTACGAGCAGTACTTC.

J is TRBJ2-7 and V is TRBV20-1, with TRBD1 as a possible D gene (5 bases). V was shortened by 3 bases and J by 3 bases, with 12 bases between the two germline ends. This CDR3 is built from 13 residues. Germline CDR1 reads DFQATT; CDR2 reads SNEGSKA (reference sequence). The CDR3 DNA is TGCAGTGCTAGGCCGACAGTAAACTACGAGCAGTACTTC. Translating it yields CSARPTVNYEQYF.

The V call is TRBV5-1, the J call TRBJ2-1; D may be TRBD1 or TRBD2 (7 bases each). The CDR3 covers 15 residues. Germline V gene data show CDR1 as SGHRS and CDR2 as YFSETQ. V dropped 4 bases and J dropped 6 bases, with 17 bases sitting between them. The CDR3, as DNA: TGCGCCAGCAGCCCCAGGGGGGAGGGGTTCAATGAGCAGTTCTTC. This codes for CASSPRGEGFNEQFF.

V usage is TRBV13 and J usage is TRBJ2-1; the D is unclear. Trimming removed 3 bases at V and 6 bases at J, with 12 bases between. This CDR3 contains 14 residues. CDR1 is PRHDT and CDR2 is FYEKMQ in the germline V gene (reference sequence). CDR3 amino acids: CASSFNPTPNEQFF. CDR3 DNA: TGTGCCAGCAGCTTTAACCCCACCCCCAATGAGCAGTTCTTC.

This clonotype was counted between two and nine times. V and J are TRBV14 and TRBJ2-3; unclear D gene. The CDR3 loop spans 12 amino acids. With 0 bases removed from V and 5 bases from J, the gap between germline ends came to 3 bases. Germline V CDR1 and CDR2: SGHDN, FVKESK. For the CDR3, the DNA is TGTGCCAGCAGCCAAGAAGGAGATACGCAGTATTTT. This translates into CASSQEGDTQYF.

The V call is TRBV29-1, the J call TRBJ1-1; D might be TRBD1 (5 bases). V lost 7 bases and J lost 2, with 17 bases in between. Germline CDR1 reads SQVTM; CDR2 reads ANQGSEA. This CDR3 comprises 14 residues. CDR3 in amino acids: CSAARAAPNTEAFF. CDR3 coding DNA: TGCAGCGCTGCCAGGGCGGCACCAAACACTGAAGCTTTCTTT.

This clonotype has just one count. The V call is TRBV28, the J call TRBJ2-1; no definite D call. The CDR3 extends over 14 amino acids. Germline assignment: CDR1 MDHEN and CDR2 SYDVKM. Trimming took 3 bases from V and 0 from J, leaving 6 bases between them. The DNA of the CDR3 is TGTGCCAGCAGTTTCGATAGCTCCTACAATGAGCAGTTCTTC. Translated: CASSFDSSYNEQFF.

The V gene is TRBV5-1, the J gene TRBJ2-2, with D possibly being TRBD2 (6 bases). Trimming took off 2 bases at V and 0 bases at J, with 23 bases between the two ends. This CDR3 spans 20 amino acids. The germline CDR1 and CDR2 sequences are SGHRS and YFSETQ. CDR3 DNA: TGCGCCAGCAGCTTTTTCGGACTCATGACGGGGGAACCGAACACCGGGGAGCTGTTTTTT. It codes for CASSFFGLMTGEPNTGELFF.

The chain uses TRBV2 and TRBJ2-7; D remains unclear. CDR3 size: 14 residues. Between the trimmed V and J ends, which lost 6 bases and 3 bases, there was a span of 15 bases. The germline CDR1 and CDR2 sequences are SNHLY and FYNNEI. DNA of the CDR3: TGTGCCAGCAGCCCCACCTGGCCGGACTACGAGCAGTACGTC. Translated: CASSPTWPDYEQYV.

The genes are TRBV4-3 and TRBJ2-1, with 9 bases fitting TRBD2. V was clipped by 3 bases and J by 9 bases; unmatched bases: 9. The CDR3 loop spans 15 amino acids. CDR1 LGHNA and CDR2 YSLEER come from the germline V gene. CDR3 residues: CASSHKAGGFGEQFF. DNA of the CDR3: TGCGCCAGCAGCCATAAAGCGGGAGGTTTTGGTGAGCAGTTCTTC.

This sequence joins TRBV27 and TRBJ1-6; no firm D call. The CDR3 is 15 amino acids. Germline CDR1 and CDR2: MNHEY and SMNVEV (reference sequence). Trimming shortened V by 5 bases and J by 12 bases, and 20 bases separated the two germline ends. The CDR3: CASSQAGLPYRPLHF. Written as DNA, the CDR3 is TGTGCCAGCAGTCAGGCAGGACTGCCATACAGACCCCTCCACTTT.

This clonotype was detected only a few times. The V call is TRBV29-1, the J call TRBJ2-5, with D perhaps matching TRBD2 (5 bases). CDR1 and CDR2 (germline): SQVTM, ANQGSEA. V was clipped by 3 bases and J by 2 bases, with 10 bases between them. CDR3 length: 13 residues. CDR3 protein: CSVDPRTQETQYF. CDR3 sequence (DNA): TGCAGCGTTGACCCCCGGACTCAAGAGACCCAGTACTTC.